Listed below are T cell receptor beta chains from one sample, sequenced in a study of T-cell reconstitution after alpha-beta-depleted transplantation in children. TCRdb redid the calling of the PCR reads with MiXCR, one entry per CDR3 protein. The table records 450,000 to 600,000 distinct CDR3 sequences, approximately 16% of them present only once. Specimen: PBMCs from the stem cell graft donor, collected from the stem cell graft. The receptor source for this set is a human donor who donated a stem cell graft to a child with acute lymphoblastic leukemia. Each CDR3 is given with its conserved first and last residue.

TRBV11-2,TRBJ1-3,CASRSLVENTIYF
TRBV20-1,TRBJ1-1,CSAPTLRGTEAFF
TRBV6-1,TRBJ1-5,CASSPPRGGNQPQHF
TRBV12-3/TRBV12-4,TRBJ2-3,CASRFGASDTQYF
TRBV2,TRBJ2-1,CARRDSGIYNEQFF
TRBV5-6,TRBJ2-5,CASSSGVGKVETQYF
TRBV20-1,TRBJ2-7,CSARWKSHPYEQYF
TRBV5-1,TRBJ2-7,CASSLELGSYEQYF
TRBV4-1,TRBJ1-5,CASSPGLRSNQPQHF
TRBV5-6,TRBJ2-3,CASSLLAGGLTDTQYF
TRBV9,TRBJ1-1,CASSVGRNTEAFF
TRBV5-1,TRBJ2-1,CASSLGGWFNEQFF
TRBV11-2,TRBJ2-7,CASSLLAGGLSFSYEQYF
TRBV14,TRBJ2-1,CASKGTSGYNEQFF
TRBV5-4,TRBJ2-1,CASSEDPGNEQFF
TRBV7-9,TRBJ2-7,CASSLAGSDEQYF
TRBV6-1,TRBJ1-5,CASRKTYSNQPQHF
TRBV27,TRBJ1-2,CASSPAGSRAYGYTF
TRBV29-1,TRBJ2-7,CSVEVPTTEQYF
TRBV5-1,TRBJ2-3,CASSTGDSRTDTQYF
TRBV18,TRBJ2-7,CASSPTRNEQYF
TRBV5-1,TRBJ1-1,CASSWGRVDDLNTEAFF
TRBV12-3/TRBV12-4,TRBJ1-1,CASSLGVSRGVAEAFF
TRBV12-3/TRBV12-4,TRBJ2-3,CASRGATTDTQYF
TRBV7-3,TRBJ2-5,CASSLIGTPQETQYF
TRBV4-2,TRBJ2-1,CASSQRGLGEQFF
TRBV15,TRBJ1-1,CATSRDVRSGGNTEAFF
TRBV9,TRBJ1-1,CASSGHRDSPPIAFF
TRBV11-2,TRBJ2-5,CASSLTAVQETQYF
TRBV11-2,TRBJ2-1,CAGSFPRFTYNEQFF
TRBV20-1,TRBJ2-5,CSAPTPGQGFEETQYF
TRBV12-3/TRBV12-4,TRBJ2-6,CATVPPGANVLTF
TRBV7-9,TRBJ1-6,CATDSPGSPLHF
TRBV24-1,TRBJ2-1,CATSTGYNEQFF
TRBV20-1,TRBJ2-7,CSARDLTDSYEQYF
TRBV5-1,TRBJ2-3,CASSVGQGAAADTQYF
TRBV3-1,TRBJ1-1,CASSPPAENTEAFF
TRBV12-3/TRBV12-4,TRBJ2-3,CASGEQGATDTQYF
TRBV4-1,TRBJ2-3,CASSQGAGGLNTQYF
TRBV5-6,TRBJ2-1,CASSLRWRSEQFF
TRBV6-2/TRBV6-3,TRBJ1-4,CASTSRNEKLFF
TRBV4-2,TRBJ1-5,CASSQEGASGQPQHF
TRBV5-1,TRBJ2-7,CASSLHNEQYF
TRBV19,TRBJ2-4,CASSSSSGRGAKNIQYF
TRBV12-3/TRBV12-4,TRBJ1-1,CASSSDRVVVDTEAFF
TRBV21-1,TRBJ2-7,CASEGAFTYEQYF
TRBV12-3/TRBV12-4,TRBJ2-3,CASSRDRVPADTQYF
TRBV27,TRBJ2-7,CASSKPGTSTYEQYF
TRBV29-1,TRBJ2-1,CSAVNRGDEQFF
TRBV20-1,TRBJ2-7,CSARTAYEQYF